This T cell receptor beta chain was identified during a study of shared clonotypes between healthy human individuals. Sorted-subset replicate PCRs used around 0.2 ug DNA, approximately 33,000 T cell genomes. TCRdb's copy holds only in-frame clones and misses some; the assay was immunoSEQ multiplex PCR. The table lists millions of clones, about 92% of them singletons. Worth noting for this clone: Its target is not known.

General study findings and limits: Naive CD4 clonotypes were shared across a handful of donors at 4% to 5%. Generally, naive subsets (rather than memory subsets) showed larger estimated richness.

CDR3 length: 14 amino acids. Trimming shortened V by 4 bases and J by 6 bases, and 12 bases separated the two germline ends. The V gene's germline CDR1 is MNHEY and CDR2 SVGAGI. Sequencing was performed on naive CD4+ T cells from PBMCs. The subset denotes: CD45RA+ positively selected. The rearrangement uses TRBV6-5 and TRBJ2-2; D perhaps matches TRBD2 (6 bases). This TCR came from a man younger than 35 in good health. Some clones in this sample may be carry-over from other donors' samples. The CDR3 DNA reads as TGTGCCAGCAGTTCGGGACTGGCAGCCGGGGAGCTGTTTTTT. It specifies CASSSGLAAGELFF.